These 9 T cell receptor beta chains were all obtained from the same sample, sequenced in a study of OX40 agonist ivuxolimab in advanced cancers. Profiling relied on immunoSEQ multiplex PCR, and the TCRdb table lists in-frame clones only, not all of them. The sample comprises 60,000 or so clones, 70% to 90% of which are singletons, and roughly 5.2% rests with the top ten. This sample comprised CD4+ or CD8+ T cells sorted from blood, obtained in a trial of the OX40 agonist ivuxolimab. The origin of the receptors is an adult with an advanced solid tumor such as melanoma, head and neck, liver or kidney cancer.

The chain uses TRBV6-1 and TRBJ1-1; no reliable D call. The germline V gene encodes CDR1 MNHNS and CDR2 SASEGT. The CDR3 runs to 15 residues. V was cut by 8 bases and J by 3 bases, with 19 bases left in between. CDR3 sequence (DNA): TGTGCCAGCCCAGCGAAAGAAGACCGGGACACTGAAGCTTTCTTT. This sequence encodes CASPAKEDRDTEAFF.

This sequence joins TRBV5-4 and TRBJ1-1; D is perhaps TRBD1 (5 bases). With 0 bases removed from V and 0 bases from J, the gap between germline ends came to 12 bases. CDR1 and CDR2 from the germline V gene are SGHNT and YYREEE (reference sequence). This CDR3 has 16 residues. In DNA form, the CDR3 reads TGTGCCAGCAGCTTGGGGGTCGGGGGGGTGAACACTGAAGCTTTCTTT. Amino acid sequence: CASSLGVGGVNTEAFF.

The chain is built from TRBV29-1 and TRBJ2-5; D gene ambiguous. This CDR3 has 13 residues. V gave up 4 bases and J gave up 0 bases, with 9 bases separating them. Germline V gene lookup returns CDR1 SQVTM and CDR2 ANQGSEA. CDR3 residues: CSVVASHQETQYF. The CDR3 region has the DNA TGCAGCGTTGTCGCCAGCCACCAAGAGACCCAGTACTTC. Full variable domain (outside the CDR3, taken from reference TRBV29-1 and TRBJ2-5): SAVISQKPSRDICQRGTSLTIQCQVDSQVTMMFWYRQQPGQSLTLIATANQGSEATYESGFVIDKFPISRPNLTFSTLTVSNMSPEDSSIYLCSVVASHQETQYFGPGTRLLVL.

This clone has just one count. V and J are TRBV6-5 and TRBJ1-1, with unresolved D. The germline CDR1 and CDR2 sequences are MNHEY and SVGAGI. The V gene lost 6 bases and the J gene lost 0 bases, with 11 bases spanning the gap. This CDR3 has 14 amino acids. CDR3 loop: CASRSGSMNTEAFF. CDR3 bases: TGTGCCAGCAGGAGTGGGAGCATGAACACTGAAGCTTTCTTT.

This chain uses TRBV5-1 with TRBJ2-1; 9 bases line up with TRBD2. The V segment lost 4 bases and the J segment 2 bases; nucleotides outside the gene matches: 7. Germline V lookup: CDR1 SGHRS, CDR2 YFSETQ. This CDR3 contains 16 residues. The CDR3 sequence: CASSKPTSGPYNEQFF. CDR3 DNA sequence: TGCGCCAGCAGCAAACCGACTAGCGGCCCCTACAATGAGCAGTTCTTC.

The chain links TRBV5-1 to TRBJ1-2; 7 bases are shared with TRBD1. Per germline, CDR1 SGHRS and CDR2 YFSETQ. The CDR3 is 13 amino acids. V shed 3 bases and J 6 bases; nucleotides not matched to a gene: 5. The CDR3 protein is CASSSGGTDGYTF. Written as DNA, the CDR3 is TGCGCCAGCAGCTCAGGGGGGACCGATGGCTACACCTTC.

The V and J genes are TRBV7-9 and TRBJ1-6, with D unclear. V dropped 6 bases and J dropped 10 bases, with 10 bases sitting between them. CDR1 is SEHNR, CDR2 FQNEAQ, per germline (reference sequence). The CDR3 is made up of 12 amino acids. The CDR3 spells CASSFGGSPLHF. The CDR3, as DNA: TGTGCCAGCAGTTTTGGCGGGTCACCCCTCCACTTT. The variable domain in full, with the rest retrieved from reference TRBV7-9 and TRBJ1-6, is DTGVSQNPRHKITKRGQNVTFRCDPISEHNRLYWYRQTLGQGPEFLTYFQNEAQLEKSRLLSDRFSAERPKGSFSTLEIQRTEQGDSAMYLCASSFGGSPLHFGNGTRLTVT.

This clone was counted a single time. This chain uses TRBV6-5 with TRBJ2-7; possible D gene TRBD1, 5 bases. Trimming cost V 1 base and J 4 bases, with 11 bases left between them. This CDR3 has 14 amino acids. Germline V gene data show CDR1 as MNHEY and CDR2 as SVGAGI. The CDR3 is CASSYLGVGYEQYF. CDR3 DNA: TGTGCCAGCAGTTACTTAGGGGTAGGTTACGAGCAGTACTTC.

The chain is built from TRBV25-1 and TRBJ2-3, with a tentative D call TRBD2 (5 bases). This CDR3 is built from 14 residues. Germline V gives CDR1 MGHDK, CDR2 SYGVNS. The V end was cut by 6 bases, the J end by 2 bases, with 12 bases between. The DNA for the CDR3 is TGTGCCAGCAGCAGGAGCGGAGACACAGATACGCAGTATTTT. Translation gives CASSRSGDTDTQYF.